The 24 T cell receptor beta chains below come from one sample, sequenced in a study of shared clonotypes between healthy human individuals. Assay used: immunoSEQ multiplex PCR; TCRdb lists only in-frame clones, some missing. The profile shows hundreds of thousands of clones, approximately 75% of them singletons. Sequencing was done on a sample of memory CD4+ T cells sorted from blood. Subset here: CD45RA-negative fraction. These receptors originate from a woman younger than 45 in good health.

This clone was observed a single time. The chain combines TRBV6-1 with TRBJ1-5, with a weak D call TRBD1 (6 bases). The CDR3 length is 13 residues. Trimming left V 7 bases short and J 4 bases short, with 11 bases between. The germline V gene encodes CDR1 MNHNS and CDR2 SASEGT. Here the CDR3 DNA reads TGTGCCAGCAAGAGGGGGGTTAATCAGCCCCAGCATTTT. Its translation: CASKRGVNQPQHF.

V is TRBV11-2 and J is TRBJ1-4; no clear D. The germline gives CDR1 SGHAT, CDR2 FQNNGV. CDR3 size: 14 residues. The V end lost 3 bases, the J end lost 8 bases, and 13 bases lay between the germline ends. CDR3 bases: TGTGCCAGCAGCTTCGGGAGTCGTGGGGAAAAACTGTTTTTT. As protein: CASSFGSRGEKLFF.

This clone was seen a few times. The rearrangement joins TRBV18 to TRBJ1-1; possibly TRBD1 for D (6 bases). Germline V gene data show CDR1 as KGHSH and CDR2 as LQKENI. CDR3 length: 13 amino acids. Trimming shortened V by 6 bases and J by 3 bases, and 11 bases separated the two germline ends. CDR3 DNA sequence: TGTGCCAGCTCCTATAACAGGGACACTGAAGCTTTCTTT. Translation: CASSYNRDTEAFF.

The chain employs TRBV15 and TRBJ1-5, with D possibly TRBD1 on 6 matching bases. The germline gives CDR1 LNHNV, CDR2 YYDKDF (reference sequence). The CDR3 runs to 15 residues. V was cut by 0 bases and J by 7 bases, with 13 bases left in between. The CDR3 sequence is CATSRDSQGHQPQHF. The CDR3 DNA sequence: TGTGCCACCAGCAGAGATTCACAGGGCCACCAGCCCCAGCATTTT.

The chain couples TRBV5-1 to TRBJ2-7, with a possible D match to TRBD2 (5 bases). V dropped 5 bases and J dropped 0 bases, with 9 bases sitting between them. The germline V gene encodes CDR1 SGHRS and CDR2 YFSETQ. This CDR3 has 13 amino acids. The CDR3 protein is CASRRVGSYEQYF. For the CDR3, the DNA is TGCGCCAGCAGGAGGGTCGGCTCCTACGAGCAGTACTTC.

The chain links TRBV28 to TRBJ1-2, with D maybe TRBD1 (6 bases). The V and J ends lost 2 bases and 2 bases respectively, with 15 bases between them. Germline CDR1 MDHEN, CDR2 SYDVKM. This CDR3 is built from 16 residues. The CDR3 bases are TGTGCCAGCAGTTTACCCGGCACGGGACACAACTATGGCTACACCTTC. It translates to CASSLPGTGHNYGYTF.

The V call is TRBV28, the J call TRBJ1-1; 7 bases fit TRBD1. The germline V gene has CDR1 MDHEN and CDR2 SYDVKM. V shed 5 bases, J shed 0 bases, and the junction held 12 bases outside the gene matches. CDR3 size: 17 residues. The CDR3 coding sequence is TGTGCCAGCAGTGAAGGGACAGCTTTTTTAATGAACACTGAAGCTTTCTTT. Amino acids: CASSEGTAFLMNTEAFF.

This clone was picked up one time. This sequence joins TRBV7-9 and TRBJ2-7; D gene unclear. Per the germline V gene, CDR1 is SEHNR and CDR2 is FQNEAQ (reference sequence). With 5 bases removed from V and 0 bases from J, the gap between germline ends came to 11 bases. The CDR3 is 14 residues long. CDR3 nucleotide sequence: TGTGCCAGCAGCCTCGATCTGTCCTCCTACGAGCAGTACTTC. Translation gives CASSLDLSSYEQYF.

This chain links TRBV11-3 with TRBJ2-2; TRBD2 is a possible D gene (6 bases). The germline V gene encodes CDR1 SGHNT and CDR2 YENEEA. V gave up 0 bases and J gave up 2 bases, with 10 bases separating them. The CDR3 runs 16 residues. CDR3 amino acids: CASSLDGTDNTGELFF. Here the CDR3 DNA reads TGTGCCAGCAGCTTAGACGGGACTGACAACACCGGGGAGCTGTTTTTT.

As regards this clone: Within the sample, other DNA sequences also encode this same CDR3. This chain links TRBV11-2 with TRBJ2-1; D uncertain. CDR1 is SGHAT, CDR2 FQNNGV, per germline. Trimming took off 1 base at V and 7 bases at J, with 8 bases between the two ends. CDR3 size: 13 residues. CDR3 in amino acids: CASSLGPGNEQFF. Here the CDR3 DNA reads TGTGCCAGCAGCTTAGGGCCCGGGAATGAGCAGTTCTTC.

This clone was counted a single time. J is TRBJ1-2 and V is TRBV18; 10 positions match TRBD1. The ends lost 4 bases at V and 4 bases at J; junction bases unmatched: 6. CDR1 is KGHSH and CDR2 is LQKENI in the germline V gene. The CDR3 runs 15 residues. The CDR3 coding sequence is TGTGCCAGCTCACTCGACAGGGGGCTGAGCTATGGCTACACCTTC. Its translation is CASSLDRGLSYGYTF.

As DNA, the CDR3 is TGTGCCAGCAGTGCCCAGGGAGGGTCCTACAATGAGCAGTTCTTC. It specifies CASSAQGGSYNEQFF. The chain employs TRBV6-1 and TRBJ2-1, with 7 bases aligning to TRBD2. CDR1 and CDR2 from the germline V gene are MNHNS and SASEGT. The CDR3 consists of 15 residues. Unmatched junction bases numbered 4, after V lost 4 bases and J lost 1 base.

This clone occurred a few times. The chain has TRBV7-8 and TRBJ2-3, with 8 bases identical to TRBD2. Germline CDR1 and CDR2: SGHVS and FQNEAQ. V was pared by 5 bases and J by 4 bases, with 8 bases of the junction left unmatched. This CDR3 has 15 residues. The CDR3 region is CASSLLGRAPDTQYF. The CDR3 DNA follows: TGTGCCAGCAGCCTGCTCGGGAGGGCCCCAGATACGCAGTATTTT.

In this sample, this clone turned up a few times. The chain joins TRBV18 to TRBJ2-3, with D perhaps being TRBD1 or TRBD2 (5 bases each). The CDR3 loop spans 16 amino acids. Germline V gene sequence: CDR1 KGHSH, CDR2 LQKENI. The V end was cut by 2 bases, the J end by 4 bases, with 16 bases between. In DNA, the CDR3 is TGTGCCAGCTCACCAAGGCTCGGGGACGTGCCAGATACGCAGTATTTT. Translating gives CASSPRLGDVPDTQYF.

J is TRBJ2-1 and V is TRBV14; D may correspond to TRBD1 or TRBD2 (5 bases each). CDR1 is SGHDN, CDR2 FVKESK, per germline. V was trimmed by 2 bases and J by 8 bases, leaving 22 bases between them. CDR3 length: 17 amino acids. CDR3 residues: CASSQTLYWDPSDEQFF. Here the CDR3 DNA reads TGTGCCAGCAGCCAAACCCTCTATTGGGACCCCAGCGATGAGCAGTTCTTC.

The chain employs TRBV9 and TRBJ2-7, with 8 bases aligning to TRBD2. Trimming took 0 bases from V and 2 from J; bases not matched to a gene: 13. Looked up from germline, CDR1 is SGDLS and CDR2 is YYNGEE. The CDR3 loop spans 18 amino acids. The CDR3 protein is CASSVGFSGSYGAYEQYF. The CDR3 DNA reads TGTGCCAGCAGCGTAGGGTTCAGCGGGAGTTATGGTGCCTACGAGCAGTACTTC.

The chain couples TRBV10-1 to TRBJ1-5; unclear D gene. The CDR3 runs to 17 residues. V gave up 3 bases and J gave up 0 bases, with 15 bases separating them. Looked up from germline, CDR1 is WNHNN and CDR2 is SYGVQD (reference sequence). The CDR3 DNA reads as TGCGCCAGCAGTGACGCCCCAGACGGGTATAGCAATCAGCCCCAGCATTTT. Encoded protein: CASSDAPDGYSNQPQHF.

The table lists this clone with a count of one. The junction shows a germline mismatch at one end, possibly a read error. The chain recombines TRBV6-4 with TRBJ1-1; no definite D call. This CDR3 is built from 9 residues. Per the germline V gene, CDR1 is MRHNA and CDR2 is SNTAGT. The CDR3 reads CARSDLYLF. The CDR3 DNA is TGTGCCAGGTCGGACCTTTATCTCTTT.

The chain joins TRBV4-1 to TRBJ1-1; D is uncertain. This CDR3 region has 19 residues. Germline CDR1 reads MGHRA; CDR2 reads YSYEKL. V lost 3 bases, J lost 0 bases, and 23 bases lay in between. CDR3 in amino acids: CASSQSHGRGHRVNTEAFF. The CDR3 coding sequence is TGCGCCAGCAGCCAGAGCCACGGACGAGGTCATAGAGTGAACACTGAAGCTTTCTTT.

This clone has only a few counts. The chain carries TRBV28 and TRBJ1-1; 7 bases agree with TRBD1. CDR3 length: 14 residues. J gave up 2 bases and V 5 bases, and 5 bases lay outside the gene matches. The germline V gene encodes CDR1 MDHEN and CDR2 SYDVKM. This CDR3 is CASSSGQDNTEAFF. The CDR3 nucleotides are TGTGCCAGCAGTAGCGGACAGGACAACACTGAAGCTTTCTTT.

The chain uses TRBV27 and TRBJ1-5; weak D call: TRBD1 (6 bases). The germline V gene has CDR1 MNHEY and CDR2 SMNVEV (reference sequence). Trimming cost V 0 bases and J 1 base, with 10 bases left between them. The CDR3 loop spans 16 amino acids. The CDR3: CASSLSPGVSNQPQHF. CDR3 sequence (DNA): TGTGCCAGCAGTTTATCTCCAGGGGTAAGCAATCAGCCCCAGCATTTT.

The gene calls are TRBV19 and TRBJ1-5; 7 nucleotides line up with TRBD1. The CDR3 sequence is 14 residues long. The V gene's germline CDR1 is LNHDA and CDR2 SQIVND (reference sequence). Trimming removed 5 bases from V and 5 bases from J; junction bases left unmatched: 6. Here the CDR3 DNA reads TGTGCCAGTAGTCCTGGAGACAGGGATCAGCCCCAGCATTTT. Its translation: CASSPGDRDQPQHF.

This clone was seen a few times. This sequence joins TRBV28 and TRBJ1-5, with 7 bases that match TRBD1. Germline V gene sequence: CDR1 MDHEN, CDR2 SYDVKM. The CDR3 has 14 residues. The V gene end was trimmed by 4 bases and the J gene end by 1 base; junction bases not matched to a gene: 1. The CDR3 sequence is CASSSGQSNQPQHF. The CDR3, as DNA: TGTGCCAGCAGTTCGGGACAGAGCAATCAGCCCCAGCATTTT.

The V gene is TRBV5-1, the J gene TRBJ2-3; no reliable D call. The CDR3 totals 14 residues. The V gene lost 0 bases and the J gene lost 0 bases, with 5 bases spanning the gap. The germline V gene has CDR1 SGHRS and CDR2 YFSETQ. In DNA, the CDR3 is TGCGCCAGCAGCTTGGAATGGAGCACAGATACGCAGTATTTT. Its translation is CASSLEWSTDTQYF.